These T cell receptor beta chains were read from a single sample in a study of technical replicates of blood from a handful of donors. The data were produced by immunoSEQ multiplex PCR, yet TCRdb's version contains in-frame clones alone and is incomplete. Among fewer than 100,000 clones listed, approximately 91% were seen once. The sequencing sample was made of T cells isolated from PBMCs. These receptors were collected from a human donor in good health. Each CDR3 is given with its conserved first and last residue. The D gene is left open where the match is weak. Clone size is given for some rows only: seen once, a few or many times, or a class if the clone is expanded.

size: NA; D: TRBD2; J: TRBJ2-7; V: TRBV19; DNA: TGTGCCAGTAGTATGACTAGCAGCTACGAGCAGTACTTC; CDR3: CASSMTSSYEQYF
size: NA; D: NA; J: TRBJ2-7; V: TRBV6-4; DNA: TGTGCCAGTTCTCGGGGATTCTTCTACGAGCAGTACTTC; CDR3: CASSRGFFYEQYF
size: NA; D: TRBD2; J: TRBJ2-7; V: TRBV7-7; DNA: TGTGCTAGCAGCCCCGGACGAGGACTAGCGGGAGAAGAGCAGTACTTC; CDR3: CASSPGRGLAGEEQYF
size: NA; D: NA; J: TRBJ2-1; V: TRBV27; DNA: TGTGCCAGCATGCGGTTCATGGACAATGAGCAGTTCTTC; CDR3: CASMRFMDNEQFF
size: NA; D: NA; J: TRBJ2-3; V: TRBV4-2; DNA: TGTGCCAGCAGCCAAGTTCTAGCTAGCACAGATACGCAGTATTTT; CDR3: CASSQVLASTDTQYF
size: NA; D: NA; J: TRBJ2-3; V: TRBV30; DNA: TGTGCCTGGAGGGTGGGGATCGGGGGCACAGATACGCAGTATTTT; CDR3: CAWRVGIGGTDTQYF
size: once; D: NA; J: TRBJ2-3; V: TRBV28; DNA: TGTGCCAGCAGTTTAAGTGCGGTCCATACGCAGTATTTT; CDR3: CASSLSAVHTQYF
size: NA; D: NA; J: TRBJ1-1; V: TRBV5-4; DNA: TGTGCCAGCAGCTTGGGGGAGATGAACACTGAAGCTTTCTTT; CDR3: CASSLGEMNTEAFF
size: NA; D: NA; J: TRBJ2-7; V: TRBV14; DNA: TGTGCCAGCAGCCCGAGTAGCTACGAGCAGTACTTC; CDR3: CASSPSSYEQYF
size: NA; D: TRBD1; J: TRBJ1-2; V: TRBV28; DNA: TGTGCCAGCAGTTTTCAGGGGGCTGAGGACTATGGCTACACCTTC; CDR3: CASSFQGAEDYGYTF
size: NA; D: NA; J: TRBJ1-1; V: TRBV7-6; DNA: TGTGCCAGCAGCCCACAACTGAACACTGAAGCTTTCTTT; CDR3: CASSPQLNTEAFF
size: once; D: NA; J: TRBJ2-1; V: TRBV5-8; DNA: TGTGCCAGCAGCTTGGGGCTGTCGACCTACAATGAGCAGTTCTTC; CDR3: CASSLGLSTYNEQFF
size: once; D: NA; J: TRBJ2-7; V: TRBV11-2; DNA: TGTGCCAGCATCAAAACAGGTTTACCCCCCTACCTCGGCGAGCAGTACTTC; CDR3: CASIKTGLPPYLGEQYF
size: NA; D: NA; J: TRBJ2-1; V: TRBV5-1; DNA: TGCGCCAGCAGCTTCCCCCAAAGGGGTGGCGGCTACAATGAGCAGTTCTTC; CDR3: CASSFPQRGGGYNEQFF
size: NA; D: NA; J: TRBJ1-4; V: TRBV19; DNA: TGTGCCAGTAGCCAGGGCTCCGCAACTAATGAAAAACTGTTTTTT; CDR3: CASSQGSATNEKLFF
size: NA; D: NA; J: TRBJ2-6; V: TRBV10-3; DNA: TGTGCCATCAGTGAGAGGACAGCAAAGACTTTCTCTGGGGCCAACGTCCTGACTTTC; CDR3: CAISERTAKTFSGANVLTF
size: NA; D: TRBD1; J: TRBJ1-1; V: TRBV18; DNA: TGTGCCAGCTCACCAAGACAGGGGGTGATGGAAGCTTTCTTT; CDR3: CASSPRQGVMEAFF
size: NA; D: NA; J: TRBJ2-7; V: TRBV7-9; DNA: TGTGCCAGCAGCTCATCCGGTAGCGGTCGCTCCTACGAGCAGTACTTC; CDR3: CASSSSGSGRSYEQYF
size: once; D: TRBD2; J: TRBJ2-2; V: TRBV15; DNA: TGTGCCACCAGCAGAGGTCTAGCGGGAGGGCCCACCGGGGAGCTGTTTTTT; CDR3: CATSRGLAGGPTGELFF
size: NA; D: NA; J: TRBJ1-2; V: TRBV9; DNA: TGTGCCAGCAGCGTAGGACAGGAAAGTGGCTACACCTTC; CDR3: CASSVGQESGYTF
size: NA; D: TRBD2; J: TRBJ2-2; V: TRBV6-1; DNA: TGTGCCAGCAGTGAAATGGGGCTAGCGGGAGCGGGGGAGCTGTTTTTT; CDR3: CASSEMGLAGAGELFF
size: once; D: NA; J: TRBJ2-2; V: TRBV11-3; DNA: TGTGCCAGCAGCTTAAAGGGGTACACCGGGGAGCTGTTTTTT; CDR3: CASSLKGYTGELFF
size: NA; D: NA; J: TRBJ2-5; V: TRBV9; DNA: TGTGCCAGCAGCGTAGAGATTGCGGGGCGAGAGACCCAGTACTTC; CDR3: CASSVEIAGRETQYF
size: NA; D: NA; J: TRBJ1-4; V: TRBV14; DNA: TGTGCCAGCAGCCAAGATCTGTCAGGGCTAAGACGTGAAAAACTGTTTTTT; CDR3: CASSQDLSGLRREKLFF
size: once; D: TRBD1; J: TRBJ2-7; V: TRBV5-1; DNA: TGCGCCAGCAGCTTGGTTATGACAGGGGTCTACGAGCAGTACTTC; CDR3: CASSLVMTGVYEQYF
size: NA; D: TRBD2; J: TRBJ2-3; V: TRBV9; DNA: TGTGCCAGCATCAACAGCGGGAGGGTAGAAGATACGCAGTATTTT; CDR3: CASINSGRVEDTQYF
size: NA; D: NA; J: TRBJ2-5; V: TRBV11-2; DNA: TGTGCCAGCAGCCCTGCACGAGCGGCACGCCAAGAGACCCAGTACTTC; CDR3: CASSPARAARQETQYF
size: NA; D: TRBD1; J: TRBJ2-1; V: TRBV4-3; DNA: TGCGCCAGCAAGGACAGGGGGCTAAATGAGCAGTTCTTC; CDR3: CASKDRGLNEQFF